Listed here is a single T cell receptor (beta chain). These data originate in a study of T cells of healthy individuals. Germline loops: CDR1 MNHEY, CDR2 SVGAGI. V was shortened by 6 bases and J by 2 bases, with 11 bases between the two germline ends. This CDR3 spans 15 amino acids. Each CDR3 protein gets one entry after TCRdb re-called the 5' RACE reads with MiXCR. This table holds about 63,000 distinct CDR3 sequences, 15% to 20% found once. The chain has TRBV6-5 and TRBJ2-6; D may be TRBD1 (6 bases). This TCR was sampled from a human donor in good health. The CDR3 spells CASRKQGTGANVLTF. CDR3 bases: TGTGCCAGCAGAAAACAGGGAACTGGGGCCAACGTCCTGACTTTC.